This entry concerns a single T cell receptor beta chain. The target antigen is unknown. The data were taken from a study of T cell responses to AZD1222 COVID-19 vaccine. The study's findings and limits: Repertoire collection took place solely once the T cell response had peaked. Unmutated variant regions reportedly attract nearly half of all spike-specific TCRs.

With V trimmed by 4 bases and J by 4 bases, 7 bases remained unmatched. There are 15 residues in the CDR3. Germline-derived CDR1 and CDR2 are SGHRS and YFSETQ. TCRdb's table, derived via immunoSEQ multiplex PCR, lists solely in-frame clones and lacks some. The table has 200,000 or so clones, over 80% seen once; the top ten hold more than 9%. The material sequenced was peripheral blood, taken on day 0 of AZD1222 vaccination. This clonotype originated in an adult in good health. The chain recombines TRBV5-1 with TRBJ2-1; 8 nucleotides align to TRBD1. In DNA, the CDR3 is TGCGCCAGCAGCCTACAGACAGGGGCTTACAATGAGCAGTTCTTC. Protein product: CASSLQTGAYNEQFF.